The 20 T cell receptor beta chains below come from one sample, sequenced in a study of shared clonotypes between healthy human individuals. Assay: immunoSEQ multiplex PCR; the TCRdb copy retains only in-frame clones and omits some. The table shows approximately 940,000 clones, with around three quarters occurring only once. Sequencing was performed on memory CD4+ T cells sorted from blood. The sample's subset: CD45RA-negative fraction. These receptors originate from a man between 18 and 29 years old in good health.

This clone was recorded a few times. The J gene is TRBJ2-2, the V gene TRBV19; 9 positions match TRBD1. The V and J ends lost 7 bases and 8 bases, in that order; junction bases with no gene match: 11. CDR3 length: 15 amino acids. The germline gives CDR1 LNHDA, CDR2 SQIVND (reference sequence). In DNA, the CDR3 is TGTGCCAGTACCCTCGGACAGGGGAGGCCGGGGGAGCTGTTTTTT. Protein product: CASTLGQGRPGELFF.

Note on this clone: A junction boundary mismatches the germline segment, possibly from a read error. This rearrangement joins TRBV7-7 to TRBJ2-5, with TRBD2 matching 9 bases. The germline V gene has CDR1 SSHAT and CDR2 FNYEAQ (reference sequence). This CDR3 region has 19 residues. The CDR3 protein is CASSLEGGRAERMRETQYF. The CDR3 nucleotides read TGTGCTAGCAGCTTAGAAGGCGGGAGGGCCGAAAGGATGAGAGAGACCCAGTACTTC.

V is TRBV27 and J is TRBJ2-7, with 11 bases that match TRBD2. V was clipped by 1 base and J by 3 bases; unmatched bases: 14. CDR3 size: 19 residues. The germline gives CDR1 MNHEY, CDR2 SMNVEV (reference sequence). In DNA form, the CDR3 reads TGTGCCAGCAGTTTATTTTCTAGCGGGAGGAAAGGGGACCGCTACGAGCAGTACTTC. As protein: CASSLFSSGRKGDRYEQYF.

As concerns this clone: A much larger clone lies a single base off, so this may be a read error. The V and J genes are TRBV7-2 and TRBJ1-2; D uncertain. Germline values: CDR1 SGHTA, CDR2 FQGNSA. The CDR3 runs 13 residues. Trimming left V 1 base short and J 2 bases short, with 5 bases between. CDR3 region: CASSLVGNYGYTF. The CDR3 coding sequence is TGTGCCAGCAGCTTAGTGGGGAACTATGGCTACACCTTC.

V gene TRBV5-1 combines with J gene TRBJ1-2; D is undetermined. The CDR3 is 14 amino acids. Trimming removed 1 base at V and 1 base at J, with 8 bases between. Germline-derived CDR1 and CDR2 are SGHRS and YFSETQ. This CDR3 is CASSLPQSNYGYTF. In DNA form, the CDR3 reads TGCGCCAGCAGCTTGCCACAGAGTAACTATGGCTACACCTTC.

This sequence joins TRBV5-1 and TRBJ1-2; no reliable D call. The CDR3 extends over 18 amino acids. Germline CDR1 is SGHRS and CDR2 is YFSETQ. V lost 4 bases and J lost 0, with 22 bases in between. The CDR3, as DNA: TGCGCCAGCAGCCCGACGATGCGAGTCTCTCTCTCTAACTATGGCTACACCTTC. It translates to CASSPTMRVSLSNYGYTF.

The J gene is TRBJ1-2, the V gene TRBV30; D uncertain. The V and J ends lost 3 bases and 4 bases respectively, with 12 bases between them. Germline V gene data show CDR1 as GTSNPN and CDR2 as SVGIG (reference sequence). This CDR3 has 13 amino acids. CDR3 amino acids: CAWRQESAYGYTF. For the CDR3, the DNA is TGTGCCTGGAGGCAGGAGTCTGCCTATGGCTACACCTTC.

This clone was found once. V is TRBV18 and J is TRBJ2-5; 7 positions match TRBD1. This CDR3 is built from 14 residues. Germline V gene lookup returns CDR1 KGHSH and CDR2 LQKENI. V was clipped by 6 bases and J by 7 bases; unmatched bases: 11. The CDR3 loop is CASSLEGARVTQYF. The CDR3 bases are TGTGCCAGCTCCCTTGAGGGGGCGCGGGTGACCCAGTACTTC.

The V and J genes are TRBV11-2 and TRBJ1-1; D uncertain. CDR3 length: 13 residues. The V end lost 1 base, the J end lost 7 bases, and 10 bases lay between the germline ends. Germline V gives CDR1 SGHAT, CDR2 FQNNGV. CDR3 loop: CASSLVVAGEAFF. The CDR3 DNA reads as TGTGCCAGCAGCTTAGTAGTGGCCGGTGAAGCTTTCTTT.

This clone was counted a few times. V is TRBV6-1 and J is TRBJ1-2; D not certain. This CDR3 contains 13 residues. Germline CDR1 reads MNHNS; CDR2 reads SASEGT. Trimming stripped 2 bases from V and 5 bases from J, with 9 bases between. CDR3 residues: CASSEPGEYGYTF. CDR3 bases: TGTGCCAGCAGTGAACCAGGAGAGTATGGCTACACCTTC.

The chain joins TRBV5-1 to TRBJ1-3; 8 positions agree with TRBD1. This CDR3 comprises 13 residues. Germline CDR1 reads SGHRS; CDR2 reads YFSETQ. V lost 4 bases and J lost 9; bases outside the gene matches: 6. The CDR3 bases are TGCGCCAGCAGCGATGGGCAGGGGGCCACCATATATTTT. Amino acid sequence: CASSDGQGATIYF.

The rearrangement uses TRBV6-5 and TRBJ2-7; D is perhaps TRBD1 (5 bases). This CDR3 spans 11 amino acids. V lost 4 bases, J lost 8 bases, and 9 bases lay in between. Germline V gene lookup returns CDR1 MNHEY and CDR2 SVGAGI. The CDR3 here is CASSSTDQQYF. CDR3 in DNA: TGTGCCAGCAGTTCGACAGATCAGCAGTACTTC.

V usage is TRBV4-3 and J usage is TRBJ2-7; maybe TRBD2 (6 bases). CDR1 LGHNA and CDR2 YSLEER come from the germline V gene. The ends were cut back, 1 base at V and 6 bases at J, with 10 bases in the middle. This CDR3 contains 13 residues. As DNA, the CDR3 is TGCGCCAGCAGCCAAGGGGGGGACGGCGAGCAGTACTTC. Protein sequence: CASSQGGDGEQYF.

This rearrangement joins TRBV21-1 to TRBJ1-1. TRBV21-1 is given as a pseudogene. The CDR3 runs to 12 residues. The CDR3 here is CARLLRNTEAFF. Here the CDR3 DNA reads TGTGCCAGACTCCTAAGGAACACTGAAGCTTTCTTT.

The chain has TRBV9 and TRBJ1-1; no definite D call. The CDR3 totals 15 residues. CDR1 SGDLS and CDR2 YYNGEE come from the germline V gene. V was pared by 0 bases and J by 2 bases, with 11 bases between. The CDR3 DNA reads as TGTGCCAGCAGCGTAGTTCTTGGCAGAAACACTGAAGCTTTCTTT. It translates to CASSVVLGRNTEAFF.

Concerning this clone itself: Other DNA sequences from this sample encode an identical CDR3 as well. The chain uses TRBV18 and TRBJ2-2; D possibly corresponds to TRBD2 (5 bases). This CDR3 contains 13 residues. Trimming shortened V by 2 bases and J by 5 bases, and 6 bases separated the two germline ends. CDR1 is KGHSH and CDR2 is LQKENI in the germline V gene. CDR3 nucleotides: TGTGCCAGCTCACCAAGCGGTACCGGGGAGCTGTTTTTT. It codes for CASSPSGTGELFF.

V and J are TRBV7-2 and TRBJ2-7, with D maybe TRBD2 (5 bases). Trimming removed 5 bases from V and 3 bases from J, with 20 bases in between. CDR3 length: 16 residues. Germline CDR1 is SGHTA and CDR2 is FQGNSA. The CDR3 DNA reads as TGTGCCAGCAGCCCCCGTTCTAGCACGCAACTCTACGAGCAGTACTTC. Its translation: CASSPRSSTQLYEQYF. Complete variable domain (other parts from reference TRBV7-2 and TRBJ2-7): GAGVSQSPSNKVTEKGKDVELRCDPISGHTALYWYRQSLGQGLEFLIYFQGNSAPDKSGLPSDRFSAERTGGSVSTLTIQRTQQEDSAVYLCASSPRSSTQLYEQYFGPGTRLTVT.

The rearrangement links TRBV7-2 to TRBJ2-1; D is unresolved. Germline V CDR1 and CDR2: SGHTA, FQGNSA. Trimming left V 3 bases short and J 9 bases short, with 9 bases between. CDR3 length equals 12 residues. CDR3 region: CASSFGVGEQFF. For the CDR3, the DNA is TGTGCCAGCAGCTTCGGTGTGGGTGAGCAGTTCTTC.

The chain employs TRBV14 and TRBJ1-2; D unresolved. CDR1 is SGHDN, CDR2 FVKESK, per germline. This CDR3 contains 15 residues. Trimming stripped 4 bases from V and 4 bases from J, with 16 bases between. The CDR3 region is CASSPSGQPPYGYTF. The CDR3 nucleotides read TGTGCCAGCAGCCCAAGTGGGCAGCCGCCCTATGGCTACACCTTC.

V is TRBV27 and J is TRBJ2-7; D unclear. The CDR3 consists of 13 residues. CDR1 MNHEY and CDR2 SMNVEV come from the germline V gene (reference sequence). Trimming removed 6 bases from V and 4 bases from J, with 13 bases in between. CDR3 protein: CASSTVGSYEQYF. For the CDR3, the DNA is TGTGCCAGCAGCACTGTAGGGTCGTACGAGCAGTACTTC.